These 19 T cell receptor beta chains came from one sample sequenced in a study of blood T cell repertoires in COVID-19 (dated by TCRdb to 2020 to 2021). Libraries were constructed by the immunoSEQ multiplex PCR assay. TCRdb carries this immuneACCESS record with in-frame sequences only. Its versions omit some clonotypes, under half of them owing to an unresolved V gene in the studies checked, with the rest unexplained. The table for this sample lists 200,000 to 250,000 clones; about 80% of them were counted only once. About 2.1% of the sample comes from the top ten. Material for sequencing was peripheral blood. All receptors come from a woman aged 55-69 years with acute or convalescent COVID-19.

The chain recombines TRBV30 with TRBJ2-5; D uncertain. The germline gives CDR1 GTSNPN, CDR2 SVGIG (reference sequence). The CDR3 runs 12 residues. Deletions cut 4 bases from V and 1 base from J, with 7 bases between. This CDR3 reads CAWNHIQETQYF. The DNA for the CDR3 is TGTGCCTGGAACCACATCCAAGAGACCCAGTACTTC. Based on the CDR3 plus reference TRBV30 and TRBJ2-5, the full variable domain is SQTIHQWPATLVQPVGSPLSLECTVEGTSNPNLYWYRQAAGRGLQLLFYSVGIGQISSEVPQNLSASRPQDRQFILSSKKLLLSDSGFYLCAWNHIQETQYFGPGTRLLVL.

This clone appeared a single time. The chain is built from TRBV19 and TRBJ1-5; D may be TRBD1 (6 bases). The CDR3 runs 15 residues. V was trimmed by 4 bases and J by 6 bases, leaving 16 bases between them. CDR1 and CDR2 (germline): LNHDA, SQIVND (reference sequence). As DNA, the CDR3 is TGTGCCAGTAGTAGGGGGGGGGCCGGCGGTCAGCCCCAGCATTTT. Translating it yields CASSRGGAGGQPQHF.

In this sample, this clone turned up a few times. This chain uses TRBV2 with TRBJ2-1; D remains unclear. The CDR3 is 15 residues long. Germline loops: CDR1 SNHLY, CDR2 FYNNEI. V was cut by 4 bases and J by 0 bases, with 10 bases left in between. The CDR3 region has the DNA TGTGCCAGCAGTGTTCTAATGAGCTCCTACAATGAGCAGTTCTTC. It encodes CASSVLMSSYNEQFF.

The sample holds one count of this clone. The chain is built from TRBV27 and TRBJ2-7, with 7 bases fitting TRBD1. The CDR3 runs to 15 residues. The junction had 8 bases not matched to a gene; V was cut back by 4 bases and J by 2 bases. Germline-derived CDR1 and CDR2 are MNHEY and SMNVEV (reference sequence). The CDR3 here is CASSSPGTAPYEQYF. The CDR3 nucleotides are TGTGCCAGCAGTTCCCCCGGGACAGCTCCCTACGAGCAGTACTTC.

The V gene is TRBV6-6, the J gene TRBJ2-7, with 10 bases matching TRBD2. The germline CDR1 and CDR2 sequences are MNHNY and SVGAGI (reference sequence). V gave up 2 bases and J gave up 0 bases; unmatched junction bases: 4. The CDR3 spans 16 residues. CDR3 nucleotide sequence: TGTGCCAGCAGTTACCCCAGGACTAGCGGCTCCTACGAGCAGTACTTC. Protein: CASSYPRTSGSYEQYF.

This clone occurred a few times. This rearrangement joins TRBV10-3 to TRBJ1-3, with D possibly TRBD1 on 6 matching bases. This CDR3 has 15 residues. The germline V gene has CDR1 ENHRY and CDR2 SYGVKD. V lost 0 bases and J 3 bases, leaving 9 bases between the germline ends. CDR3 in DNA: TGTGCCATCAGTGAGTCAGGGGGAGTTGGAAACACCATATATTTT. Translation: CAISESGGVGNTIYF.

For the CDR3, the DNA is TGTGCCAGCAGTTTAGTGCAACAGGGAGGGTCCGGAAACACCATATATTTT. Protein sequence: CASSLVQQGGSGNTIYF. The rearrangement uses TRBV28 and TRBJ1-3; possible D gene TRBD1, 6 bases. Germline loops: CDR1 MDHEN, CDR2 SYDVKM. The CDR3 contains 17 residues. V dropped 2 bases and J dropped 4 bases, with 18 bases sitting between them.

The V and J genes are TRBV5-4 and TRBJ1-1; possibly TRBD1 for D (6 bases). This CDR3 is 13 amino acids long. Germline-derived CDR1 and CDR2 are SGHNT and YYREEE (reference sequence). With 4 bases removed from V and 5 bases from J, the gap between germline ends came to 12 bases. CDR3 DNA: TGTGCCAGCAGCCCAGGGGTTGGAACTGAAGCTTTCTTT. This gives the protein CASSPGVGTEAFF.

The chain couples TRBV15 to TRBJ1-6; TRBD1 might be the D (6 bases). Trimming pared 7 bases from V and 8 bases from J, leaving 15 bases between. CDR1 and CDR2 from the germline V gene are LNHNV and YYDKDF (reference sequence). CDR3 length: 14 amino acids. The CDR3 nucleotides are TGTGCCACCACTACTGGGGGCTTCGATTCACCCCTCCACTTT. Residues: CATTTGGFDSPLHF.

This clone has just a few counts. The chain joins TRBV25-1 to TRBJ1-2; weak D call: TRBD1 (6 bases). Germline lookup yields CDR1 MGHDK and CDR2 SYGVNS. The CDR3 runs to 13 residues. V shed 3 bases and J shed 8 bases, with 13 bases lying between them. The CDR3 DNA reads as TGTGCCAGCAGTGAGGGGGCAGGGAGAGGCTACACCTTC. This codes for CASSEGAGRGYTF.

V is TRBV20-1 and J is TRBJ2-7, with a tentative D call TRBD2 (7 bases). Trimming removed 3 bases from V and 5 bases from J, with 17 bases in between. Germline assignment: CDR1 DFQATT and CDR2 SNEGSKA (reference sequence). The CDR3 has 14 residues. CDR3 coding DNA: TGCAGTGCTAGTAAGGGGGGGCAGCGAAACGAGCAGTACTTC. Its protein is CSASKGGQRNEQYF.

The chain carries TRBV20-1 and TRBJ2-2; 8 bases agree with TRBD2. The CDR3 runs to 15 residues. The germline gives CDR1 DFQATT, CDR2 SNEGSKA (reference sequence). With 3 bases clipped from V and 4 bases from J, the junction kept 7 bases outside the gene matches. The CDR3 nucleotides are TGCAGTGCTAGTCTCTCGGCGGGGGGCACCGGGGAGCTGTTTTTT. Translating gives CSASLSAGGTGELFF.

This clone was detected only a few times. The chain joins TRBV2 to TRBJ2-2; a weak D match, TRBD2 (5 bases). The CDR3 covers 13 residues. V was shortened by 6 bases and J by 6 bases, with 11 bases between the two germline ends. The germline CDR1 and CDR2 sequences are SNHLY and FYNNEI. The CDR3 sequence: CASSPGLPGELFF. CDR3 nucleotides: TGTGCCAGCAGCCCAGGACTGCCCGGGGAGCTGTTTTTT.

The chain uses TRBV5-6 and TRBJ2-1; no reliable D call. CDR3 length: 19 amino acids. The germline V gene has CDR1 SGHDT and CDR2 YYEEEE. Trimming pared 2 bases from V and 0 bases from J, leaving 21 bases between. The CDR3 sequence is CASSFSVGARISSYNEQFF. In nucleotides, the CDR3 is TGTGCCAGCAGCTTCTCCGTCGGCGCGCGGATCAGCTCCTACAATGAGCAGTTCTTC.

This clone showed up just once. The gene calls are TRBV6-5 and TRBJ2-7; 9 nucleotides align to TRBD1. This CDR3 spans 14 amino acids. Germline loops: CDR1 MNHEY, CDR2 SVGAGI. With V trimmed by 6 bases and J by 2 bases, 5 bases remained unmatched. The CDR3 loop is CASRDRGVTYEQYF. The CDR3 DNA reads TGTGCCAGCAGAGACAGGGGGGTCACCTACGAGCAGTACTTC.

This clone showed up just once. This chain uses TRBV30 with TRBJ2-3, with D tentatively TRBD2 (6 bases). V was shortened by 3 bases and J by 0 bases, with 10 bases between the two germline ends. The germline V gene has CDR1 GTSNPN and CDR2 SVGIG (reference sequence). The CDR3 runs to 14 residues. For the CDR3, the DNA is TGTGCCTGGAGGGCGGGGTTTAGCACAGATACGCAGTATTTT. The encoded protein is CAWRAGFSTDTQYF.

The V and J genes are TRBV4-3 and TRBJ1-3; no definite D call. The CDR3 is made up of 16 amino acids. Germline-derived CDR1 and CDR2 are LGHNA and YSLEER. Trimming took off 0 bases at V and 0 bases at J, with 9 bases between the two ends. Written as DNA, the CDR3 is TGCGCCAGCAGCCAAGATGGAGGATCCTCTGGAAACACCATATATTTT. Encoded protein: CASSQDGGSSGNTIYF.

The chain recombines TRBV6-1 with TRBJ2-3; 7 bases match TRBD1. Per the germline V gene, CDR1 is MNHNS and CDR2 is SASEGT. The J segment lost 2 bases and the V segment lost 1 base, leaving 12 bases of the junction unmatched. The CDR3 sequence is 18 residues long. The CDR3 spells CASSEVLLARGFTDTQYF. The CDR3 bases are TGTGCCAGCAGTGAAGTGCTGTTGGCCAGGGGGTTCACAGATACGCAGTATTTT.

This clone was seen a single time. The genes are TRBV7-9 and TRBJ2-7; tentative D call: TRBD1 (6 bases). Trimming pared 1 base from V and 6 bases from J, leaving 16 bases between. Germline CDR1 reads SEHNR; CDR2 reads FQNEAQ (reference sequence). The CDR3 consists of 15 residues. CDR3 coding DNA: TGTGCCAGCAGCTTAGAGAGGGGGTACCCCGTCGAGCAGTACTTC. Translating gives CASSLERGYPVEQYF.